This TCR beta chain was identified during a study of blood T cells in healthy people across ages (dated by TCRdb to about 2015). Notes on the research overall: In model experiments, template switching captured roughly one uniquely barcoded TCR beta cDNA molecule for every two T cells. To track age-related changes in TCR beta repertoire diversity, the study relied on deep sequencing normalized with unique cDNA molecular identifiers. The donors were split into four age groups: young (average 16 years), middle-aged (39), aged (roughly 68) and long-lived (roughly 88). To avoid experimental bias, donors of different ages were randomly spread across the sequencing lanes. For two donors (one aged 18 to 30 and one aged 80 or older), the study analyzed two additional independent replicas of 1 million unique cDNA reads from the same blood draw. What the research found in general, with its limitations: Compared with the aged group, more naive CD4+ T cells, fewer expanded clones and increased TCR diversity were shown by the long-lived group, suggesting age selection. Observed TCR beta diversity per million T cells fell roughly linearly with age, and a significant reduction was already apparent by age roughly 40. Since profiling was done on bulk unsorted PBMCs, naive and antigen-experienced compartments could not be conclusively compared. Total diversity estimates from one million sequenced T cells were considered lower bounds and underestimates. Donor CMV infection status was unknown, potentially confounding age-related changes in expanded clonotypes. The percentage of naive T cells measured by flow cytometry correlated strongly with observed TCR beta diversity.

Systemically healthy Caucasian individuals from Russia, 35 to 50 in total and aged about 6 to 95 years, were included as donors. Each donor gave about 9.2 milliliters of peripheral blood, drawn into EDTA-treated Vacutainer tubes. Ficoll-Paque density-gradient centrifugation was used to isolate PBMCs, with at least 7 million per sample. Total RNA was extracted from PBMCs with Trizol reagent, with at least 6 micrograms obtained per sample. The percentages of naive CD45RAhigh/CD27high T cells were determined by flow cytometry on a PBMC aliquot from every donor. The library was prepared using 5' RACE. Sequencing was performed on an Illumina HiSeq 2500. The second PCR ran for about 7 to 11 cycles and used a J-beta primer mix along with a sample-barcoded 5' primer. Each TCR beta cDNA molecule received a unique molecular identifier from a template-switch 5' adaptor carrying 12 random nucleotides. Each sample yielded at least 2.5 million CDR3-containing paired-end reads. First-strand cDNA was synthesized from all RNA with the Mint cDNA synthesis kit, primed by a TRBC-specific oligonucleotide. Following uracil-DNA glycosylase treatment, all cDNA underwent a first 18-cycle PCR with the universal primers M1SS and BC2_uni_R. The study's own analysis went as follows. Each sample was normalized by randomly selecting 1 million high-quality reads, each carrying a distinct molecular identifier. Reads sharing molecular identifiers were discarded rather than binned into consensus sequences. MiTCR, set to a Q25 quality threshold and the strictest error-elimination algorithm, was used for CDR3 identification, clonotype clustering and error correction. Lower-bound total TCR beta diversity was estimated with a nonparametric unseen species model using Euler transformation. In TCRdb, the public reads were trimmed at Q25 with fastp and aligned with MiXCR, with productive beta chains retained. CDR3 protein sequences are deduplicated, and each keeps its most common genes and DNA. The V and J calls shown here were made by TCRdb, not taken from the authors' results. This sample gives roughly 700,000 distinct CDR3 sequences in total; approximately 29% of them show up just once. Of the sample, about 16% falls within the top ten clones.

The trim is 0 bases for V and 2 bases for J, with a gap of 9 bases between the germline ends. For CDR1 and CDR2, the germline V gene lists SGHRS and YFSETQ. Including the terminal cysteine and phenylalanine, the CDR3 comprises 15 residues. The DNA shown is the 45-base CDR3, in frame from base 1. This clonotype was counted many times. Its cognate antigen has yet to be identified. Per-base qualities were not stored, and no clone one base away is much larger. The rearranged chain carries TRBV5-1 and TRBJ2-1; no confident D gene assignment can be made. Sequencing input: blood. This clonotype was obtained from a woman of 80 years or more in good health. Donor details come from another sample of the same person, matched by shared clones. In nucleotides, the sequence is TGCGCCAGCAGCTTGGAGAGGTCCACCTACAATGAGCAGTTCTTC. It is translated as CASSLERSTYNEQFF.